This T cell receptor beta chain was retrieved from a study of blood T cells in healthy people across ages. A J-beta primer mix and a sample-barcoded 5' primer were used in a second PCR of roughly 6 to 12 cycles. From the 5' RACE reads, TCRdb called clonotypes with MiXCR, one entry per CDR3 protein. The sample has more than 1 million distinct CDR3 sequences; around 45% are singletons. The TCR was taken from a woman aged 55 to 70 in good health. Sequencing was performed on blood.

The CDR3 region has the DNA TGTGCCAGCAGCCGGGACAGGGGGTTTTTCTACGAGCAGTTCTTC. Residues: CASSRDRGFFYEQFF. The J gene is TRBJ2-1, the V gene TRBV6-5, with 11 bases aligning to TRBD1. The CDR3 length is 15 residues. CDR1 and CDR2 from the germline V gene are MNHEY and SVGAGI. V shed 6 bases, J shed 10 bases, and the junction held 11 bases outside the gene matches.